The 32 T cell receptor beta chains in this list originate from one sample, sequenced in a study of tumor and adjacent non-tumor tissue in lung cancer. A modified ARM-PCR protocol with three rounds of nested PCR amplified TCRbeta. TCRdb passed the multiplex PCR reads through MiXCR, listing each CDR3 protein once. Altogether under 45,000 distinct CDR3 sequences are present, approximately 57% being singletons, with the ten largest covering about 48%. No cell sorting was done before RNA was extracted from the tissue. The normal lung tissue was taken more than 3 cm from the tumor edge. Source material: distant non-tumor lung tissue. The receptors were gathered from a man aged 50-60 years with non-small cell lung cancer.

Concerning this clonotype: One junction end disagrees with the germline gene, perhaps due to a read error. The rearrangement uses TRBV11-2 and TRBJ2-6, with 9 bases matching TRBD1. The germline gives CDR1 SGHAT, CDR2 FQNNGV. This CDR3 spans 19 amino acids. The CDR3 DNA follows: TGTGCCAACAGCTCGGGAACAGGGGGCGCAGAGACTGGGGCCAACGTCCTGACTTTC. Protein product: CANSSGTGGAETGANVLTF.

To note about this clonotype: A single base separates this from a much larger clone, so it may be a read error. The chain links TRBV5-6 to TRBJ2-1, with D hard to call. Germline V lookup: CDR1 SGHDT, CDR2 YYEEEE. This CDR3 is 17 amino acids long. V gave up 4 bases and J gave up 0 bases, with 17 bases separating them. The CDR3 region has the DNA TGTGCCAGCAGCCCCGCCGGGCGAGCTCGCTCCTACAATGAGCAGTTCTTC. Translating gives CASSPAGRARSYNEQFF.

V and J are TRBV6-5 and TRBJ2-2; 7 bases fit TRBD2. V gave up 4 bases and J gave up 12 bases; unmatched junction bases: 14. The CDR3 extends over 15 amino acids. CDR1 and CDR2 from the germline V gene are MNHEY and SVGAGI. The CDR3: CASSWGGAKWGKLFF. CDR3 DNA sequence: TGTGCCAGCAGTTGGGGAGGGGCCAAATGGGGGAAGCTGTTTTTT.

This clonotype was detected only once. The V and J genes are TRBV6-5 and TRBJ1-5; 10 nucleotides align to TRBD1. The CDR3 sequence is 14 residues long. Germline-derived CDR1 and CDR2 are MNHEY and SVGAGI. Unmatched junction bases numbered 8, after V lost 4 bases and J lost 11 bases. The CDR3 region is CASSLDRGKESQHF. The CDR3 DNA is TGTGCCAGCAGTTTGGACAGGGGGAAAGAGTCCCAGCATTTT.

Notes on this clonotype: Germline is not matched at one junction end, which may reflect a read error. The rearrangement uses TRBV20-1 and TRBJ1-5; tentative D call: TRBD1 (5 bases). The CDR3 extends over 13 amino acids. Germline V CDR1 and CDR2: DFQATT, SNEGSKA (reference sequence). CDR3 residues: CNASRGNNQPHHF. The CDR3 DNA follows: TGCAATGCTAGTCGGGGCAACAATCAGCCCCATCACTTT.

This clonotype has just one count. The final CDR3 position lacks the conserved phenylalanine or tryptophan, pointing to a likely read error. No DNA is shown, since the ends of the CDR3 on it are uncertain; the CDR3 is the one TCRdb lists. This chain links TRBV6-5 with TRBJ2-7; whether TRBD2, the table's D call, matches the DNA was not checked. Germline V gene sequence: CDR1 MNHEY, CDR2 SVGAGI. The length of the CDR3 is 15 amino acids, counting both ends. CDR3: CASSPRTSGMDEQYL.

Regarding this clonotype: Germline is not matched at one junction end, which may reflect a read error. V gene TRBV6-1 combines with J gene TRBJ2-7, with 8 bases matching TRBD1. The CDR3 consists of 13 residues. In germline, CDR1 is MNHNS, CDR2 SASEGT. In DNA form, the CDR3 reads TGTACCGGCTCAGGACAGGGCCCAAGCGAGCAGTATTTC. This gives the protein CTGSGQGPSEQYF.

Points on this clonotype: The junction and the germline gene differ at one end; a read error may be behind it. The V gene is TRBV20-1, the J gene TRBJ2-1; a possible D gene is TRBD1 (6 bases). This CDR3 is 14 amino acids long. The germline V gene has CDR1 DFQATT and CDR2 SNEGSKA (reference sequence). The CDR3 here is CSAYRASSYSEQFF. The CDR3 DNA reads as TGCAGTGCTTACAGGGCCAGCTCCTACAGTGAGCAGTTCTTC.

This clonotype has a single count. Relative to the germline gene, one junction end is altered; a read error may explain this. The chain recombines TRBV10-1 with TRBJ2-2; D might be TRBD1 or TRBD2, each matching 5 bases. The V gene's germline CDR1 is WNHNN and CDR2 SYGVQD (reference sequence). The length of the CDR3 is 14 residues. Here the CDR3 reads CVSSGGVNIGDLFF. The DNA for the CDR3 is TGTGTCAGCAGTGGAGGAGTGAACATCGGGGACCTGTTTTTT.

This clonotype was detected only once. An end of the junction differs from the germline gene, which may be a read error. The chain joins TRBV6-5 to TRBJ2-3; D is unresolved. The CDR3 totals 14 residues. Germline CDR1 is MNHEY and CDR2 is SVGAGI. Here the CDR3 DNA reads TGTGCCAGCAGTTACTCTTGGGGAACAGATACCCAGTATTTT. This sequence encodes CASSYSWGTDTQYF.

With respect to this clonotype: Sequence at one end of the junction differs from germline and may be a read error. The CDR3 DNA follows: TGTGGCATCAGTAAGTCCGGACTACTGTTTTTT. This gives the protein CGISKSGLLFF. The chain has TRBV10-3 and TRBJ1-4, with D unresolved. The V gene's germline CDR1 is ENHRY and CDR2 SYGVKD. The CDR3 length is 11 residues.

Comment on this clonotype: The conserved final phenylalanine or tryptophan is absent from the CDR3, which likely points to a read error. The DNA is omitted, as the CDR3 cannot be located on it reliably, and the CDR3 follows TCRdb's listing. The gene calls are TRBV6-5 and TRBJ1-1; TRBD1 is taken as the D call from the table, unchecked against the DNA. The CDR3 is 13 residues long, counting both termini. Germline CDR1 MNHEY, CDR2 SVGAGI. The CDR3 sequence is CASRIQGDTEAFL.

In the case of this clonotype: The CDR3 carries no conserved terminal phenylalanine or tryptophan, so it likely arises from a read error. V usage is TRBV6-5 and J usage is TRBJ2-3; D might be TRBD2 (6 bases). CDR3 length equals 15 residues. Germline loops: CDR1 MNHEY, CDR2 SVGAGI. The CDR3 bases are TGTGCTAGCAGTTACTCAGGAGGGAGCACAGATACGCAGTATTCT. It translates to CASSYSGGSTDTQYS.

A remark on this clonotype: A read error may explain this, as a much larger clone is one base away. The chain has TRBV6-5 and TRBJ2-2; 9 bases map to TRBD2. This CDR3 spans 16 amino acids. Germline V gene data show CDR1 as MNHEY and CDR2 as SVGAGI. CDR3 bases: TGTGCCAGCAGCCCTCGGAGCGGGGGGAACACCGGGGGGCTGTTTTTT. Translated: CASSPRSGGNTGGLFF.

This clonotype was recorded many times. This chain connects TRBV29-1 to TRBJ2-3; D is unclear. Germline CDR1 and CDR2: SQVTM and ANQGSEA. Trimming took 1 base from V and 7 from J, leaving 9 bases between them. The CDR3 length is 12 residues. The CDR3 spells CSVEGLLNTQYF. In DNA form, the CDR3 reads TGCAGCGTTGAAGGACTCCTGAATACGCAGTATTTT.

With regard to this clonotype: An end of the junction does not agree with germline; a read error may underlie this. This chain uses TRBV12-3 or TRBV12-4 with TRBJ2-1; no firm D call. The CDR3 spans 11 residues. This CDR3 is CAGSFNNEQFF. DNA for the CDR3: TGTGCCGGCAGTTTCAACAATGAGCAGTTCTTC.

To note about this clonotype: A much larger clone is a single base away; this may be a read error. This chain joins TRBV5-6 and TRBJ2-2; tentatively, D is TRBD1 (6 bases). The V and J ends lost 4 bases and 4 bases respectively, with 14 bases between them. Germline V lookup: CDR1 SGHDT, CDR2 YYEEEE. CDR3 size: 15 residues. The CDR3 here is CASSDQGTGTGELFF. The CDR3 DNA follows: TGTGCCAGCAGCGATCAGGGGACGGGCACCGGGGAGCTGTTTTTT.

This clonotype has only a few counts. The chain uses TRBV6-5 and TRBJ2-1, with a weak D call TRBD2 (5 bases). The germline V gene has CDR1 MNHEY and CDR2 SVGAGI. V was pared by 5 bases and J by 0 bases, with 14 bases between. CDR3 size: 16 residues. Here the CDR3 DNA reads TGTGCCAGCAGTGGAACTAGTGGGTCCTCCTACAATGAGCAGTTCTTC. This encodes CASSGTSGSSYNEQFF.

In regard to this clonotype: The junction differs from germline at one of its ends, possibly a read error. The rearrangement uses TRBV28 and TRBJ2-7; a possible D gene is TRBD1 (6 bases). There are 13 residues in the CDR3. The germline CDR1 and CDR2 sequences are MDHEN and SYDVKM. The CDR3 loop reads CASTVQGSYKQYF. DNA of the CDR3: TGTGCCAGCACCGTACAGGGTTCCTACAAGCAGTACTTC.

Concerning this clonotype itself: A clone one base away is much larger, so this may be a read error. The chain combines TRBV6-2 or TRBV6-3 with TRBJ2-7, with 7 positions matching TRBD2. The CDR3 sequence is 16 residues long. Germline loops: CDR1 MNHEY, CDR2 SVGEGT. The CDR3 is CASSYNERGPYAEQCF. The CDR3 DNA reads TGTGCCAGCAGTTACAACGAGCGGGGCCCCTACGCCGAGCAGTGCTTC.

This clonotype was detected only a few times. At one boundary the junction diverges from the germline segment, which might be a read error. The chain uses TRBV28 and TRBJ1-1; 9 nucleotides line up with TRBD1. Germline V gene lookup returns CDR1 MDHEN and CDR2 SYDVKM. This CDR3 region has 16 residues. The CDR3 DNA follows: TGTGTCAGCAGGGTTCTCCCTGGGACAGGGTACACTGAAGCTTTCTTT. This translates into CVSRVLPGTGYTEAFF.

Comments on this clonotype: Germline is not matched at one junction end, which may reflect a read error. This rearrangement joins TRBV28 to TRBJ2-1, with D possibly called TRBD1 or TRBD2 (5 bases each). The CDR3 consists of 13 residues. Germline V gives CDR1 MDHEN, CDR2 SYDVKM. The CDR3: CASSFNFQGEQSF. CDR3 sequence (DNA): TGTGCCAGCAGTTTCAACTTCCAGGGAGAGCAGTCCTTC.

The CDR3 DNA follows: TGCGCCAGTAGCCCTGGGACTAGCGGGCCAGGCGTAGAGACCCAGTACTTC. This encodes CASSPGTSGPGVETQYF. The chain carries TRBV5-1 and TRBJ2-5; 12 nucleotides line up with TRBD2. The ends lost 8 bases at V and 4 bases at J; junction bases unmatched: 15. Germline CDR1 reads SGHRS; CDR2 reads YFSETQ. The CDR3 loop spans 17 amino acids.

As to this clonotype: Because it lacks the conserved phenylalanine or tryptophan at the end, this CDR3 is likely a read error. Because the CDR3's place on the DNA is in doubt, the DNA is left out and the CDR3 is given as listed by TCRdb. The chain employs TRBV5-1 and TRBJ2-7; the table's D call, TRBD2, was not checked against the DNA. Germline values: CDR1 SGHRS, CDR2 YFSETQ. From its first to its last residue, the CDR3 has 13 amino acids. CDR3 amino acids: CASSTGLVGEQCL.

This clonotype was seen repeatedly, ten times or more. The junction shows a germline mismatch at one end, possibly a read error. The chain employs TRBV7-8 and TRBJ2-7; D gene uncertain. CDR1 and CDR2 (germline): SGHVS, FQNEAQ. This CDR3 has 11 amino acids. This chain's CDR3 is CASSLSPSSNF. As DNA, the CDR3 is TGTGCCAGCAGCTTAAGTCCCAGTAGCAACTTC.

Note on this clonotype: The junction departs from the called germline gene at one end, perhaps through a read error. The V gene is TRBV20-1, the J gene TRBJ2-7, with a weak D call TRBD2 (6 bases). Germline V gene data show CDR1 as DFQATT and CDR2 as SNEGSKA (reference sequence). The CDR3 runs 16 residues. Here the CDR3 reads CSTSKEGFSTDYEQYF. The CDR3 nucleotides read TGCAGTACTAGCAAGGAGGGATTCAGTACGGACTACGAGCAGTACTTC.

This clonotype was picked up many times. This chain joins TRBV28 and TRBJ1-2; D call uncertain. The ends were cut back, 2 bases at V and 3 bases at J, with 4 bases in the middle. The CDR3 has 12 residues. From germline, CDR1 is MDHEN and CDR2 SYDVKM. CDR3 loop: CASSLTDYGYTF. For the CDR3, the DNA is TGTGCCAGCAGTTTAACAGACTATGGCTACACCTTC.

This clonotype was seen at least ten times. The chain has TRBV12-3 or TRBV12-4 and TRBJ1-2, with 8 bases lining up with TRBD1. V dropped 4 bases and J dropped 4; count of bases not matched to a gene: 8. The CDR3 totals 15 residues. CDR3 region: CASSSNRGGGYGYTF. In nucleotides, the CDR3 is TGTGCCAGCAGTTCCAACAGGGGGGGGGGCTATGGCTACACCTTC.

This clonotype was found many times. The J gene is TRBJ1-4, the V gene TRBV6-2 or TRBV6-3; TRBD1 aligns across 8 bases. CDR3 length equals 15 residues. The germline CDR1 and CDR2 sequences are MNHEY and SVGEGT. Trimming removed 5 bases from V and 8 bases from J; junction bases left unmatched: 10. CDR3 bases: TGTGCCAGCAGTCTACGGGACAGGCGGCGGGAAAAACTGTTTTTT. It translates to CASSLRDRRREKLFF.

This clonotype came up many times. J is TRBJ2-7 and V is TRBV29-1; D remains ambiguous. V was shortened by 5 bases and J by 5 bases, with 7 bases between the two germline ends. This CDR3 spans 10 amino acids. Germline V gene sequence: CDR1 SQVTM, CDR2 ANQGSEA. CDR3 in amino acids: CSVRLNEQYF. The DNA of the CDR3 is TGCAGCGTTCGTCTGAACGAGCAGTACTTC.

There are a few counts of this clonotype. V and J are TRBV20-1 and TRBJ2-5, with 7 nucleotides matching TRBD2. J lost 5 bases, V lost 6 bases, and 15 bases had no gene match. The CDR3 is 15 amino acids. From germline, CDR1 is DFQATT and CDR2 SNEGSKA (reference sequence). The CDR3 sequence: CSAQRTGGGEETQYF. DNA of the CDR3: TGCAGTGCCCAACGGACCGGGGGAGGGGAGGAGACCCAGTACTTC.

As to this clonotype: This may stem from a read error, because a much larger clone lies one nucleotide away. The chain links TRBV19 to TRBJ1-5; tentatively, D is TRBD1 (6 bases). The CDR3 length is 15 residues. Germline lookup yields CDR1 LNHDA and CDR2 SQIVND (reference sequence). CDR3 sequence reads: CANSLGTQLNQPQHF. The CDR3 DNA sequence: TGTGCCAATAGTCTTGGGACACAGCTTAATCAGCCCCAGCATTTT. The full variable domain, completed using reference TRBV19 and TRBJ1-5, is DGGITQSPKYLFRKEGQNVTLSCEQNLNHDAMYWYRQDPGQGLRLIYYSQIVNDFQKGDIAEGYSVSREKKESFPLTVTSAQKNPTAFYLCANSLGTQLNQPQHFGDGTRLSIL.